This note documents a single TCR beta chain sequence. The record originates from a study of blood T cell repertoires in COVID-19. The data were produced by immunoSEQ multiplex PCR, yet TCRdb's version contains in-frame clones alone and is incomplete. The data show roughly 200,000 clones, about 85% seen once. This CDR3 is 14 amino acids long. Per the germline V gene, CDR1 is LNHDA and CDR2 is SQIVND (reference sequence). V lost 8 bases to trimming and J lost 5 bases, with 18 bases between them. The chain recombines TRBV19 with TRBJ1-1, with D possibly being TRBD1 (5 bases). This clonotype was obtained from a man between 60 and 75 years old with active or convalescent COVID-19. The sample comprised peripheral blood. The CDR3 region is CASQSFQGRTEAFF. The CDR3 DNA is TGTGCCAGTCAGTCCTTCCAGGGCCGAACTGAAGCTTTCTTT. Variable domain in full (rest from reference TRBV19 and TRBJ1-1): DGGITQSPKYLFRKEGQNVTLSCEQNLNHDAMYWYRQDPGQGLRLIYYSQIVNDFQKGDIAEGYSVSREKKESFPLTVTSAQKNPTAFYLCASQSFQGRTEAFFGQGTRLTVV.